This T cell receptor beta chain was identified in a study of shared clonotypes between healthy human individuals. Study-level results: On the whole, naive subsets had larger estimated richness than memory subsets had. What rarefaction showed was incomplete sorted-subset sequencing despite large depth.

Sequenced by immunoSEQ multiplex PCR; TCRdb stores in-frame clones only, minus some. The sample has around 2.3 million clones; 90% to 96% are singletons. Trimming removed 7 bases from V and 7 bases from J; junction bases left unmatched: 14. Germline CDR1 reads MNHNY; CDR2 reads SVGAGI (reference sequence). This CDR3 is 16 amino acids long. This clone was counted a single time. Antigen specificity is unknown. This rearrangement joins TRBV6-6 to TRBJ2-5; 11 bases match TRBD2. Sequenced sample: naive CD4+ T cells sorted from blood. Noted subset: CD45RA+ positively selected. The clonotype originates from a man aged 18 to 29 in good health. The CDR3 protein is CASTNSGLAASWTQYF. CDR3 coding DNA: TGTGCCAGCACTAACTCGGGACTAGCGGCTTCGTGGACCCAGTACTTC.